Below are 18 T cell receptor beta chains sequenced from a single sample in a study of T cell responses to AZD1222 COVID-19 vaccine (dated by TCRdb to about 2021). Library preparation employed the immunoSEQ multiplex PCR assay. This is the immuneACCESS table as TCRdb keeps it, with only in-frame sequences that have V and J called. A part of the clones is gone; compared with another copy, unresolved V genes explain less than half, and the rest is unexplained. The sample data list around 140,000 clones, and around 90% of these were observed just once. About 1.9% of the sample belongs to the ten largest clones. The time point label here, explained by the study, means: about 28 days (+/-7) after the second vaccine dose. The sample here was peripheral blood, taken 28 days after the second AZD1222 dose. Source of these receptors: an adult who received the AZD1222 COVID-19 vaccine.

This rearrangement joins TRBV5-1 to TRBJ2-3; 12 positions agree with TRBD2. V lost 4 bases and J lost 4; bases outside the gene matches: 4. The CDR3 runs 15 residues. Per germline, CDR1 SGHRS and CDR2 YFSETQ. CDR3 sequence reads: CASSQLAGGPDTQYF. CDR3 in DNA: TGCGCCAGCAGCCAACTAGCGGGAGGACCAGATACGCAGTATTTT.

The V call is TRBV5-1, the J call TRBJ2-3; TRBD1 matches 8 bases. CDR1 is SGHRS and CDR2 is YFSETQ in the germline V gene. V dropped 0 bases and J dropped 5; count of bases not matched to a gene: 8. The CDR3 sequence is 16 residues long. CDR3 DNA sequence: TGCGCCAGCAGCTTGGAGGTGGCAGGGGGCAGAGATACGCAGTATTTT. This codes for CASSLEVAGGRDTQYF.

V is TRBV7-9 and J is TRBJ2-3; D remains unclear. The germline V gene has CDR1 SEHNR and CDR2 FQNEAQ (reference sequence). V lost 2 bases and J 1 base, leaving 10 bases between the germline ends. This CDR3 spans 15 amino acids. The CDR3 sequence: CASSLTRYRTDTQYF. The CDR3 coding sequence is TGTGCCAGCAGCTTAACGCGGTATCGCACAGATACGCAGTATTTT. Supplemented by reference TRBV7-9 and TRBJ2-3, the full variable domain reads DTGVSQNPRHKITKRGQNVTFRCDPISEHNRLYWYRQTLGQGPEFLTYFQNEAQLEKSRLLSDRFSAERPKGSFSTLEIQRTEQGDSAMYLCASSLTRYRTDTQYFGPGTRLTVL.

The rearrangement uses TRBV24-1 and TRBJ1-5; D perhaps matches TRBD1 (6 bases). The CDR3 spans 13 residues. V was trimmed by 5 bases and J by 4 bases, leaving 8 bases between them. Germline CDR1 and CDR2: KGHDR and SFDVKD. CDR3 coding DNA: TGTGCCACCAGTGGGCAGGGGAATCAGCCCCAGCATTTT. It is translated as CATSGQGNQPQHF.

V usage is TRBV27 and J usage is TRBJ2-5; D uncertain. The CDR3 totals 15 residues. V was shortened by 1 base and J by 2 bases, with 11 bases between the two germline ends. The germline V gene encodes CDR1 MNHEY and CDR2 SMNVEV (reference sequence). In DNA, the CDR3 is TGTGCCAGCAGTTTATTATCGGCGGTACAAGAGACCCAGTACTTC. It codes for CASSLLSAVQETQYF.

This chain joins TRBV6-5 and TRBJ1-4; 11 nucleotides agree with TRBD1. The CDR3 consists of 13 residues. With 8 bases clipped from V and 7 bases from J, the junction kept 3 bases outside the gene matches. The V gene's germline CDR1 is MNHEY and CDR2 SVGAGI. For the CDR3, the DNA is TGTGCCAGCTGGGGGACAGGGGGTGAAAAACTGTTTTTT. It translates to CASWGTGGEKLFF.

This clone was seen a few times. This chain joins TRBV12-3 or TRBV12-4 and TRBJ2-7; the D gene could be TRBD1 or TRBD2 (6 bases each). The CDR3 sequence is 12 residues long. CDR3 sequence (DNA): TGTGCCAGCAGTTGGGGACGGGGGCCACTTTCCGTC. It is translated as CASSWGRGPLSV.

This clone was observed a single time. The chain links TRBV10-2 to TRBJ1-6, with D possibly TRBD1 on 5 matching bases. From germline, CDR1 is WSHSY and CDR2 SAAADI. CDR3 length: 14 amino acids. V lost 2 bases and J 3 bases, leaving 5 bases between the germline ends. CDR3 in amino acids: CASSEGGYNSPLHF. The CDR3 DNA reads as TGCGCCAGCAGTGAGGGGGGCTATAATTCACCCCTCCACTTT.

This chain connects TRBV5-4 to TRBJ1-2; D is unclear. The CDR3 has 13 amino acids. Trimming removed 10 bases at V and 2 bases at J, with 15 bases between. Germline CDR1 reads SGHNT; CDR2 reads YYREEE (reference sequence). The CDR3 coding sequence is TGTGCCCCTCCGTGGAGACCGAACTATGGCTACACCTTC. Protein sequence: CAPPWRPNYGYTF.

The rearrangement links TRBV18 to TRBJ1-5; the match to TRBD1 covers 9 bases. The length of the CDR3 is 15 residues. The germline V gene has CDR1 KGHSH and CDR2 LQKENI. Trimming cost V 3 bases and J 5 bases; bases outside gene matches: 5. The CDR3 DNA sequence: TGTGCCAGCTCACCCACGGGACAGGGTTATCAGCCCCAGCATTTT. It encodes CASSPTGQGYQPQHF.

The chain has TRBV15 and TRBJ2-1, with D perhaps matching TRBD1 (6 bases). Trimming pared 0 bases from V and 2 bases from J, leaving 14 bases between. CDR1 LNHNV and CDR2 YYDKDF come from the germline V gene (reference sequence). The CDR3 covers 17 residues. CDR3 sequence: CATSRDQQGYPYNEQFF. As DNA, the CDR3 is TGTGCCACCAGCAGAGACCAACAGGGTTATCCCTACAATGAGCAGTTCTTC.

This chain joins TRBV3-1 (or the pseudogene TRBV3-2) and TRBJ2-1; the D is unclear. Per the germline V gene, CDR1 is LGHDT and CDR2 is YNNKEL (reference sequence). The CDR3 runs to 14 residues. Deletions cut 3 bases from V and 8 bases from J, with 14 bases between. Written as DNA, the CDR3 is TGTGCCAGCAGCCACAACGGGCCGACGCATGAGCAGTTCTTC. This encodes CASSHNGPTHEQFF.

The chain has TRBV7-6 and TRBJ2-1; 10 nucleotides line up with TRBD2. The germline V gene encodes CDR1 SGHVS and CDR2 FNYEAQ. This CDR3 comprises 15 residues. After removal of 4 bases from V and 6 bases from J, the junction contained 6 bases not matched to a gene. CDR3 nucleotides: TGTGCCAGCAGCTCGCTAGCGGGAGCGGGCAATGAGCAGTTCTTC. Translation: CASSSLAGAGNEQFF.

The CDR3: CASSITGATNEKLFF. CDR3 nucleotide sequence: TGTGCCAGCAGTATTACAGGGGCAACTAATGAAAAACTGTTTTTT. The chain employs TRBV25-1 and TRBJ1-4; TRBD1 matches at 7 bases. The ends lost 5 bases at V and 0 bases at J; junction bases unmatched: 3. The germline gives CDR1 MGHDK, CDR2 SYGVNS. There are 15 residues in the CDR3.

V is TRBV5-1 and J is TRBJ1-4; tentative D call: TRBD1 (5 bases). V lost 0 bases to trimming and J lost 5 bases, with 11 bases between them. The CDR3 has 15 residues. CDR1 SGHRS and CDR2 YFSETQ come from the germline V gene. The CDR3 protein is CASSLAGGANEKLFF. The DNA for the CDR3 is TGCGCCAGCAGCTTGGCAGGAGGGGCAAATGAAAAACTGTTTTTT.

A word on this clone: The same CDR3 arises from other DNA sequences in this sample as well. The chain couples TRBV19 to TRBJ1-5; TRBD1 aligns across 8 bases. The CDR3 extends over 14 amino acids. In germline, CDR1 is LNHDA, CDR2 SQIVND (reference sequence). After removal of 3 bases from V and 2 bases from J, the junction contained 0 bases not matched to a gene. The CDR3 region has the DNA TGTGCCAGTAGTATGACAGGGGGCAATCAGCCCCAGCATTTT. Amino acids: CASSMTGGNQPQHF.

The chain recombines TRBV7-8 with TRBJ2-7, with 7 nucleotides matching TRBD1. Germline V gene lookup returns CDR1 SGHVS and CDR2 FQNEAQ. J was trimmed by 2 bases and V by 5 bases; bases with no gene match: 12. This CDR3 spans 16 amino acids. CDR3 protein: CASSTYHRGPAYEQYF. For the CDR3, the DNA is TGTGCCAGCAGCACCTATCACAGGGGCCCCGCCTACGAGCAGTACTTC.

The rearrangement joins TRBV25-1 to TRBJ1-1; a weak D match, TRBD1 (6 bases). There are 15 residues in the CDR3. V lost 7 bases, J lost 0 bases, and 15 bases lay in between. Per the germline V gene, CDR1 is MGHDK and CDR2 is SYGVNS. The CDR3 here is CASTPPGGMNTEAFF. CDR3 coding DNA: TGTGCCAGCACCCCCCCGGGGGGCATGAACACTGAAGCTTTCTTT.